This TCR beta chain was captured by sequencing in a study of Ad26.COV2.S vaccination and SARS-CoV-2 variants (dated by TCRdb to the early 2020s). A note on the overall study: Donors in the vaccine arm were drawn from COV1001, a multicentre, randomized, double-blind, placebo-controlled phase I-IIa trial testing Ad26.COV2.S in healthy adults. Dosing of Ad26.COV2.S was intramuscular, at either 5x10^10 or 1x10^11 viral particles, delivered as one shot or as two shots spaced 56 days apart. TCRbeta repertoire sequencing was used to assess the specificity and breadth of SARS-CoV-2-reactive T cell receptors after Ad26.COV2.S vaccination. The TCR-sequenced set comprised about 32 samples: around 20 Ad26.COV2.S vaccine recipients, 5 placebo recipients and 8 SARS-CoV-2 convalescent individuals. Participants in the trial were split at random into five groups of five each, receiving low-dose or high-dose Ad26.COV2.S once or twice, or else placebo on both occasions. Investigators did not know the trial group allocation while performing experiments and assessing outcomes. On the study overall, not on this receptor specifically: Non-spike TCR breadth was comparable between vaccine and placebo recipients, consistent with the vaccine containing only spike. It was noted by the authors that total T cell responses may have been underestimated by the TCR breadth and depth analyses. Higher spike-specific TCR breadth was observed in Ad26.COV2.S recipients than in placebo recipients (P = 0.0014). The study was not powered for comparison of responses between vaccine doses or regimens. After vaccination, substantial breadth of spike-specific CD8+ and CD4+ T cell responses was reported.

To note about this clone: Its antigen is currently not known. No base-level quality is on record; no much larger clone is a single base apart.

Reading from cysteine to phenylalanine, the CDR3 counts 15 amino acids. The DNA shown is the 45-base CDR3, in frame from base 1. Unmatched junction bases come to 2, with V trimmed by 5 bases and J by 2 bases. The germline V gene gives CDR1 as KGHDR and CDR2 as SFDVKD. TCRbeta CDR3 regions were sequenced with the immunoSEQ Assay. After extraction, genomic DNA underwent amplification by bias-controlled multiplex PCR, followed by high-throughput sequencing. The paper's data handling went like this. To quantify the absolute abundance of every unique TCRbeta CDR3 region, sequences were collapsed and filtered. T cell fraction was estimated by normalization of TCRbeta template counts to usable DNA, with usable DNA being measured through amplification of reference genes present in all nucleated cells. Repertoire TCRs were annotated as SARS-CoV-2-specific by exact matching of V gene, CDR3 amino acid sequence and J gene to a known reactive TCR set. The reference SARS-CoV-2 TCR set was derived from MIRA and filtered for enrichment in COVID-19-positive ImmuneCODE repertoires, a step that removed public or cross-reactive TCRs. Based on the MIRA antigens, annotated TCRs were further analysed at the level of specific ORF or position within ORF. Breadth was defined as the number of annotated unique rearrangements divided by the total number of unique productive rearrangements, and depth was defined as the summed frequency of the annotated unique rearrangements. TCR breadth was compared between groups using two-sided Wilcoxon rank-sum tests. TCRdb provides this immuneACCESS table in a form limited to in-frame rearrangements. Some clones are lacking; in checked studies, under half of them reflect an unresolved V gene, and why the rest are absent is not known. V and J calls and clone size are copied from that table; D and trimming were computed from the DNA. This sample holds about 320,000 clones; around 85% were observed only once. 2.1% of the sample rests with the top ten.

The meaning of the sample's treatment or condition label: roughly 20 received Ad26.COV2.S at low or high dose, single or two shots; several received placebo; per-sample allocation not given. For vaccine and placebo recipients, repertoires were sequenced using samples collected on day 63 after the first injection. In Cohort 1b, 25 or so adults aged 18-55 years were enrolled at a single site in Boston, USA, between 29 July and 7 August 2020. Ad26.COV2.S consisted of a replication-incompetent adenovirus type 26 vector by which a prefusion-stabilized SARS-CoV-2 spike protein from the original Wuhan strain was expressed.

The sequences come from peripheral blood, collected in a trial of Ad26.COV2.S vaccine versus placebo. This receptor was taken from a person between 18 and 65 years old who received the Ad26.COV2.S COVID-19 vaccine or a placebo. The receptor chain draws on TRBV24-1 and TRBJ2-1; the central 10 bases match TRBD2. The nucleotide sequence reads as follows: TGTGCCACCAGTGGACTAGCGGGTCCCTACAATGAGCAGTTCTTC. This gives the protein CATSGLAGPYNEQFF.